The clone carrying this T cell receptor beta chain has only a few counts. What it recognizes is unknown. Vbeta (60) and Jbeta (13) primers were used in the PCR. Here immunoSEQ multiplex PCR was the method, and the copy in TCRdb shows in-frame clones only, minus some. The sample yields 130,000 to 150,000 clones, roughly 80% seen once. In germline, CDR1 is MGHDK, CDR2 SYGVNS. V was trimmed by 5 bases and J by 7 bases, leaving 9 bases between them. The CDR3 has 12 amino acids. The sample is drawn from a study of cytomegalovirus exposure and HLA in healthy donors. Background on the study: A prior analysis found 117 million unique TCR beta sequences from around 200 million T cells.

Broader study findings: Researchers reported in a later analysis that a missense DCLRE1C variant was tied to TCR beta V- and J-gene trimming.

The source of this sequence is a man aged 35-49 years in good health and CMV-seronegative. This sequence joins TRBV25-1 and TRBJ1-5; D ambiguous. Source material: PBMCs. CDR3 in DNA: TGTGCCAGCAGTTCTCGGGGACAGCCCCAGCATTTT. Protein sequence: CASSSRGQPQHF.